This entry lists 8 T cell receptor beta chains sequenced from one sample in a study of T cell responses to AZD1222 COVID-19 vaccine. The data were produced by immunoSEQ multiplex PCR, yet TCRdb's version contains in-frame clones alone and is incomplete. The data contain some 84,000 clones, approximately 89% of them seen just once; the ten biggest clones take up 15% to 20%. Sequences were derived from peripheral blood, sampled on day 0 of AZD1222 vaccination. These receptors all stem from an adult in good health.

The chain combines TRBV18 with TRBJ2-4; D uncertain. The V end lost 3 bases, the J end lost 0 bases, and 6 bases lay between the germline ends. Germline CDR1 KGHSH, CDR2 LQKENI. This CDR3 has 14 amino acids. As DNA, the CDR3 is TGTGCCAGCTCACCGTCGTTAGCCAAAAACATTCAGTACTTC. As protein: CASSPSLAKNIQYF.

CDR3 sequence: CAISVGGPGQGNQPQHF. CDR3 DNA: TGTGCCATCAGTGTAGGGGGACCGGGACAGGGCAATCAGCCCCAGCATTTT. The chain links TRBV10-3 to TRBJ1-5; 8 nucleotides match TRBD1. V was clipped by 4 bases and J by 2 bases; unmatched bases: 10. The CDR3 covers 17 residues. Germline V lookup: CDR1 ENHRY, CDR2 SYGVKD.

V gene TRBV7-6 combines with J gene TRBJ2-6; a weak D match, TRBD2 (7 bases). The CDR3 is 21 amino acids. Between the trimmed V and J ends, which lost 3 bases and 0 bases, there was a span of 24 bases. The germline gives CDR1 SGHVS, CDR2 FNYEAQ. The CDR3, as DNA: TGTGCCAGCAGCTTTGTTGCCCCAAACCGGGGGGCCTTCTCTGGGGCCAACGTCCTGACTTTC. Encoded protein: CASSFVAPNRGAFSGANVLTF.

This chain links TRBV11-3 with TRBJ2-1; D gene ambiguous. Germline CDR1 SGHNT, CDR2 YENEEA. V lost 3 bases and J lost 5, with 5 bases in between. This CDR3 is built from 12 residues. CDR3 bases: TGTGCCAGCAGCTTTGGCGACAATGAGCAGTTCTTC. Translated: CASSFGDNEQFF.

This sequence joins TRBV5-1 and TRBJ1-5; a possible D gene is TRBD1 (5 bases). Germline lookup yields CDR1 SGHRS and CDR2 YFSETQ. Trimming took 0 bases from V and 6 from J, leaving 13 bases between them. There are 15 residues in the CDR3. This chain's CDR3 is CASSLGGAGGQPQHF. DNA for the CDR3: TGCGCCAGCAGCTTGGGAGGGGCGGGAGGTCAGCCCCAGCATTTT.

The chain uses TRBV24-1 and TRBJ1-2; 9 bases map to TRBD1. V dropped 2 bases and J dropped 6; count of bases not matched to a gene: 6. The CDR3 sequence is 15 residues long. Germline CDR1 KGHDR, CDR2 SFDVKD. The CDR3 DNA reads TGTGCCACCAGTGATTCCTGGACAGGGGTGAATGGCTACACCTTC. Amino acid sequence: CATSDSWTGVNGYTF.

J is TRBJ1-1 and V is TRBV2; the D is unclear. V was trimmed by 2 bases and J by 0 bases, leaving 10 bases between them. Germline V lookup: CDR1 SNHLY, CDR2 FYNNEI. CDR3 length equals 15 residues. CDR3: CASSEYGVMNTEAFF. CDR3 bases: TGTGCCAGCAGTGAATACGGCGTAATGAACACTGAAGCTTTCTTT. Filled out from reference TRBV2 and TRBJ1-1, the complete variable domain reads EPEVTQTPSHQVTQMGQEVILRCVPISNHLYFYWYRQILGQKVEFLVSFYNNEISEKSEIFDDQFSVERPDGSNFTLKIRSTKLEDSAMYFCASSEYGVMNTEAFFGQGTRLTVV.

V and J are TRBV10-2 and TRBJ1-1, with D perhaps TRBD1 (6 bases). Germline-derived CDR1 and CDR2 are WSHSY and SAAADI. The V end lost 7 bases, the J end lost 4 bases, and 13 bases lay between the germline ends. CDR3 size: 13 residues. The CDR3, as DNA: TGCGCCAGCATCGCGGGGGGCGGCACTGAAGCTTTCTTT. Amino acid sequence: CASIAGGGTEAFF.